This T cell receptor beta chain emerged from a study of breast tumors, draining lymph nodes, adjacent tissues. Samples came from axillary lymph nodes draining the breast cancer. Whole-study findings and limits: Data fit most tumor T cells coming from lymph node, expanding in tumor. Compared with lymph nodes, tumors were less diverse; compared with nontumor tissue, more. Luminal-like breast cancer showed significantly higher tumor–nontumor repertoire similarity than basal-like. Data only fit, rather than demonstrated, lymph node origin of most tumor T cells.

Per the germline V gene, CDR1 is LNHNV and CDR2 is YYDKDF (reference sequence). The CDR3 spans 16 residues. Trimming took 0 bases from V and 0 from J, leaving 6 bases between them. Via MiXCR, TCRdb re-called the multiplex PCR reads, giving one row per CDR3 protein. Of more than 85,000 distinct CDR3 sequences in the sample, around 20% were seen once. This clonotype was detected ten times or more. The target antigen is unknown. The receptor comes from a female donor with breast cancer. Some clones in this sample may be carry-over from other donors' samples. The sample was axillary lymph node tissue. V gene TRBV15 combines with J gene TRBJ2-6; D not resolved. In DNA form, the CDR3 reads TGTGCCACCAGCAGAGATTTAGCCTCTGGGGCCAACGTCCTGACTTTC. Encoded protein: CATSRDLASGANVLTF.